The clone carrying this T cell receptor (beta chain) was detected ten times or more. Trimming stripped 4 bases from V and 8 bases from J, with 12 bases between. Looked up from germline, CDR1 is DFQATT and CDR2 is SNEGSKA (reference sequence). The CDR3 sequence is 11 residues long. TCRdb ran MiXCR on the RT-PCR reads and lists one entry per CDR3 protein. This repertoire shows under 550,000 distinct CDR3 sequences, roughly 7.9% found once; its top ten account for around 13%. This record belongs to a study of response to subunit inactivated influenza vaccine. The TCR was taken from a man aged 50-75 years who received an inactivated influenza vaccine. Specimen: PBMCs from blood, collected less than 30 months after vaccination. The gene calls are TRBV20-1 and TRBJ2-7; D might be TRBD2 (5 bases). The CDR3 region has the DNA TGCAGTGCTAAGAGGGATGGCAAGCAGTACTTC. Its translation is CSAKRDGKQYF.